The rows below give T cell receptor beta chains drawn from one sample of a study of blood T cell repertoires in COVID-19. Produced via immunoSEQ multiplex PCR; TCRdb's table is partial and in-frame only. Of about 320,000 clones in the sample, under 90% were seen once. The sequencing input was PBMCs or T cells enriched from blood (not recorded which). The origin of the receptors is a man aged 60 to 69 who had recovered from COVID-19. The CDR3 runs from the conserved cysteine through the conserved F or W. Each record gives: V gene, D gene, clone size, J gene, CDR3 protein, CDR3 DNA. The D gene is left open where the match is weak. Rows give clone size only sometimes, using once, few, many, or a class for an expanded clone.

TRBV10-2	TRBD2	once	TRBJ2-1	CASSESIRPKLAGKHSEQFF	TGCGCCAGCAGTGAGTCGATCCGACCCAAACTAGCGGGGAAGCACAGTGAGCAGTTCTTC
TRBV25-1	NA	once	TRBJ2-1	CASSEWGVGGGEQFF	TGTGCCAGCAGTGAATGGGGGGTAGGTGGAGGAGAGCAGTTCTTC
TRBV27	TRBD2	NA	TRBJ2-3	CASSLIGGSQDTQYF	TGTGCCAGCAGTTTAATCGGCGGGAGTCAAGATACGCAGTATTTT
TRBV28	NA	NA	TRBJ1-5	CASSPQNQPQHF	TGTGCCAGCAGTCCTCAGAATCAGCCCCAGCATTTT
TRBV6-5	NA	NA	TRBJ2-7	CASSTTGTTYEQYF	TGTGCCAGCAGTACTACAGGGACGACCTACGAGCAGTACTTC
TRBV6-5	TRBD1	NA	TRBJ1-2	CASSRDGTGVNGYTF	TGTGCCAGCAGCCGCGATGGGACAGGGGTTAATGGCTACACCTTC
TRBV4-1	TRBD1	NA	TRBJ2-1	CASSQDAGQVFPGSYNEQFF	TGCGCCAGCAGCCAAGATGCGGGACAGGTTTTCCCAGGCTCCTACAATGAGCAGTTCTTC
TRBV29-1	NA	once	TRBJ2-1	CSVGLDRAPLNEQFF	TGCAGCGTTGGCCTCGACAGAGCACCCTTGAATGAGCAGTTCTTC
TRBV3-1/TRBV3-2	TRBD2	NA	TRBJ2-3	CASSQPGLVTDTQYF	TGTGCCAGCAGCCAACCGGGACTAGTCACAGATACGCAGTATTTT
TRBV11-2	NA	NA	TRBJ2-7	CASSSPGTGTLYEQYF	TGTGCCAGCAGCTCTCCCGGGACTGGGACCCTATACGAGCAGTACTTC
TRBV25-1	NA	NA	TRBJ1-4	CASSELQENEKLFF	TGTGCCAGCAGTGAATTACAGGAAAATGAAAAACTGTTTTTT
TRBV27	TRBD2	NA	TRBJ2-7	CASSEREGRLQQYF	TGTGCCAGCAGTGAGCGGGAGGGCCGGTTGCAGCAGTACTTC
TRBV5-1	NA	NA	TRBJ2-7	CASNPAGSVYEQYF	TGCGCCAGCAACCCGGCGGGAAGTGTCTACGAGCAGTACTTC
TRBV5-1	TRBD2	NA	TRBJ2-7	CASITSGWLSSSYEQYF	TGCGCCAGTATAACTAGCGGGTGGCTTTCTAGCTCCTACGAGCAGTACTTC
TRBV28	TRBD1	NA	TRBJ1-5	CASSSGRGRGNQPQHF	TGTGCCAGCAGTTCTGGAAGGGGGCGCGGAAATCAGCCCCAGCATTTT
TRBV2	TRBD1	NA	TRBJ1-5	CASSRDRGSNQPQHF	TGTGCCAGCAGTCGAGACAGGGGTAGCAATCAGCCCCAGCATTTT
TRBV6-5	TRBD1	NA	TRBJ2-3	CASSRQGGTDTQYF	TGTGCCAGCAGTCGACAGGGTGGCACAGATACGCAGTATTTT
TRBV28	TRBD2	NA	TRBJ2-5	CASSRGREETQYF	TGTGCCAGCAGCCGCGGGAGGGAAGAGACCCAGTACTTC
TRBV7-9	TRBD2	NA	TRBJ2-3	CASSFSGATDTQYF	TGTGCCAGCAGCTTTAGCGGGGCCACAGATACGCAGTATTTT
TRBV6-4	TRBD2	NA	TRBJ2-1	CASSGTSGRVYNEQFF	TGTGCCAGCAGTGGGACTAGCGGGAGAGTTTACAATGAGCAGTTCTTC
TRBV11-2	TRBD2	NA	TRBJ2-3	CASSLDTREGDTQYF	TGTGCCAGCAGCTTAGATACGCGGGAGGGCGATACGCAGTATTTT
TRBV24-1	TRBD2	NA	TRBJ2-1	CATSDLPRTSGRADNEQFF	TGTGCCACCAGTGACCTACCCCGGACTAGCGGGAGGGCAGACAATGAGCAGTTCTTC
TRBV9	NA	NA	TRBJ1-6	CASSVEPGNGSPLHF	TGTGCCAGCAGCGTAGAACCAGGGAACGGTTCACCCCTCCACTTT
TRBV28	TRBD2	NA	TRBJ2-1	CASALSWASGRPNEQFF	TGTGCCAGCGCCTTGAGTTGGGCTAGCGGGAGGCCCAATGAGCAGTTCTTC
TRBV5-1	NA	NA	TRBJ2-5	CASSLVGRQETQYF	TGCGCCAGCAGCTTGGTGGGGCGCCAAGAGACCCAGTACTTC
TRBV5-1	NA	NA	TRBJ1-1	CASSFTGTEAFF	TGCGCCAGCAGCTTTACGGGCACTGAAGCTTTCTTT
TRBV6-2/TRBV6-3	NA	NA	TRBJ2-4	CASSRGGTARNIQYF	TGTGCCAGCAGTCGCGGGGGGACAGCAAGAAACATTCAGTACTTC